In its sample, the clone carrying this T cell receptor (beta chain) was seen once. The data belong to a study of blood T cell repertoires in COVID-19. The authors' processing: Researchers report that nucleated cell counts were estimated from reference gene primer amplification. Produced via immunoSEQ multiplex PCR; TCRdb's table is partial and in-frame only. V and J calls and clone size are copied from that table; D and trimming were computed from the DNA. The table lists some 270,000 clones, around nine tenths of them singletons, with about 1.7% in the top ten. CDR1 is PRHDT and CDR2 is FYEKMQ in the germline V gene (reference sequence). The CDR3 sequence is 16 residues long. Trimming took 1 base from V and 4 from J; bases not matched to a gene: 2.

This clonotype was sampled from an older woman who had recovered from COVID-19. The rearrangement uses TRBV13 and TRBJ2-2; 11 bases match TRBD2. Sequencing used peripheral blood. CDR3 nucleotide sequence: TGTGCCAGCAGCTTAGCTAGCGGGGGGCCCACCGGGGAGCTGTTTTTT. This sequence encodes CASSLASGGPTGELFF.